The subject of this entry is one T cell receptor (beta chain). Its antigen is unknown. PCR involved 60 Vbeta and 13 Jbeta primers. Generated by immunoSEQ multiplex PCR, the TCRdb table keeps only in-frame clones and is missing some. The sample consists of 95,000 to 150,000 clones, under 90% of them appearing once. This sample is part of a study of cytomegalovirus exposure and HLA in healthy donors. This CDR3 is 13 amino acids long. The germline V and J ends were trimmed by 2 bases and 4 bases, with 6 bases remaining between them. The germline CDR1 and CDR2 sequences are SGHTA and FQGTGA. Whole-study findings and limits: Reportedly, TCR beta sequences accurately predicted HLA-A and HLA-B alleles in most subjects. Roughly even sequencing depth across donors was the assumption behind the presence/absence analyses.

The source of this sequence is a female donor in good health and CMV-seropositive. V gene TRBV7-3 combines with J gene TRBJ1-5; D not certain. Sequenced input: PBMCs. The CDR3 region has the DNA TGTGCCAGCAGCTTAGACGGGAATCAGCCCCAGCATTTT. Its translation: CASSLDGNQPQHF.